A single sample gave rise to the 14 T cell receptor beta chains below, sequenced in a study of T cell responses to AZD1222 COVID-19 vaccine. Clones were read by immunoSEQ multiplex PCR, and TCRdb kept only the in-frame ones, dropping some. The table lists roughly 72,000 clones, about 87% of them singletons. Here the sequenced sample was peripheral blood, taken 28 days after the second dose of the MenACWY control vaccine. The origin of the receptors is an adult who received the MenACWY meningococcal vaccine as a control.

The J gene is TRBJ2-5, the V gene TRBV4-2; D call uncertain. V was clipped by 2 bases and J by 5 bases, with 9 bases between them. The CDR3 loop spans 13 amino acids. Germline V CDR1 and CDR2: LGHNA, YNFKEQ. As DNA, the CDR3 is TGTGCCAGCAGCCAAAATCTAGGGGAGACCCAGTACTTC. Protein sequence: CASSQNLGETQYF.

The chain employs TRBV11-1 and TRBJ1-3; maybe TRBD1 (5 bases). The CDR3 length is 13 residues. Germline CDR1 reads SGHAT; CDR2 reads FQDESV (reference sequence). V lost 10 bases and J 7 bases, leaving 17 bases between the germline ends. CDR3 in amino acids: CAIGDRSRNTIYF. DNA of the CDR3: TGTGCCATCGGGGACCGCTCTCGGAACACCATATATTTT.

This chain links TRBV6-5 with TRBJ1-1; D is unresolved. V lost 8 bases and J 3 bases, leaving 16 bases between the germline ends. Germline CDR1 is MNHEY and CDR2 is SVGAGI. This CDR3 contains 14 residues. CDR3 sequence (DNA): TGTGCCAGCTATGGACGGAGTTTGGACACTGAAGCTTTCTTT. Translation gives CASYGRSLDTEAFF.

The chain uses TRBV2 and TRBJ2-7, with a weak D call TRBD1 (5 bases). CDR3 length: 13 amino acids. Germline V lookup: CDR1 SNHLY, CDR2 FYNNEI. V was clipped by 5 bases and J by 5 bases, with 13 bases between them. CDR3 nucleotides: TGTGCCAGCAGTAGGGGCCCCAAAGACGAGCAGTACTTC. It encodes CASSRGPKDEQYF.

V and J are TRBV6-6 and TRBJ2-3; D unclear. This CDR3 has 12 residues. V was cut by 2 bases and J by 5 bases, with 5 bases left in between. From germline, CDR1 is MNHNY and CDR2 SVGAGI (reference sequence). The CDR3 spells CASSYLGDTQYF. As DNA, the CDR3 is TGTGCCAGCAGTTACCTCGGAGATACGCAGTATTTT.

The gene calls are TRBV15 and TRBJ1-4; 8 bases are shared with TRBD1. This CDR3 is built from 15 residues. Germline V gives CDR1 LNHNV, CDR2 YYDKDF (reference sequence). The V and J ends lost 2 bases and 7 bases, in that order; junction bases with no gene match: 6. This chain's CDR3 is CATSRQIDRGEKLFF. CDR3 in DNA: TGTGCCACCAGCAGACAAATCGACAGGGGTGAAAAACTGTTTTTT.

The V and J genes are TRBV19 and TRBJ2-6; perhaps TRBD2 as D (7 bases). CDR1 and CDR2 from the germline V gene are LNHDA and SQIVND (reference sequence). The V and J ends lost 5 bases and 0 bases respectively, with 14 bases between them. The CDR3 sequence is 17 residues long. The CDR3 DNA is TGTGCCAGTAGTCCGGGGGGCCTTAGCTCTGGGGCCAACGTCCTGACTTTC. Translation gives CASSPGGLSSGANVLTF.

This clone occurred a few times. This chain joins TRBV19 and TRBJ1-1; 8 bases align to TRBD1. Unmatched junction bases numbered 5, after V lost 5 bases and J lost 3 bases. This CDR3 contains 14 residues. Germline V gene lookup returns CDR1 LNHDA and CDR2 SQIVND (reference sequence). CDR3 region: CASSVQGGYTEAFF. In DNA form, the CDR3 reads TGTGCCAGTAGTGTACAGGGGGGTTACACTGAAGCTTTCTTT.

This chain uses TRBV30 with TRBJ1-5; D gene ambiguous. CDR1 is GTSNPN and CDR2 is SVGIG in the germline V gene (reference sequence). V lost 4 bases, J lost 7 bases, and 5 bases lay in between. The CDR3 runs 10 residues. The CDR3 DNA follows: TGTGCCTGGACCCGACAGCCCCAGCATTTT. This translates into CAWTRQPQHF.

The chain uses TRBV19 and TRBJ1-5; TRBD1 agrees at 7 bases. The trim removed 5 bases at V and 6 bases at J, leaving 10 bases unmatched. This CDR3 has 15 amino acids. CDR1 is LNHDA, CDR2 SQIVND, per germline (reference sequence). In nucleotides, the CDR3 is TGTGCCAGTAGTCAAGACAGGGAACTGGTTCAGCCCCAGCATTTT. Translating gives CASSQDRELVQPQHF.

The CDR3 reads CASSLSGENTEAFF. CDR3 DNA: TGTGCCAGCAGCTTATCAGGCGAGAACACTGAAGCTTTCTTT. The gene calls are TRBV7-3 and TRBJ1-1; no clear D. The CDR3 covers 14 residues. Trimming cost V 2 bases and J 1 base, with 8 bases left between them. The germline gives CDR1 SGHTA, CDR2 FQGTGA.

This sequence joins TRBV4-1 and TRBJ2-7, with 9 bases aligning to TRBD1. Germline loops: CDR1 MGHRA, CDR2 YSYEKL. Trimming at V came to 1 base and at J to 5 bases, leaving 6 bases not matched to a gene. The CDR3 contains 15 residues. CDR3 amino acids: CASSQVRDRANEQYF. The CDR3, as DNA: TGCGCCAGCAGCCAAGTCCGGGACAGGGCCAACGAGCAGTACTTC.

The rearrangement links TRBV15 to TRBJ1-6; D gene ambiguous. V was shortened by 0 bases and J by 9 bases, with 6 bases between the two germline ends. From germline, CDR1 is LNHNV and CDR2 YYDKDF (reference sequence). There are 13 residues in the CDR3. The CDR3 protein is CATSRDMGSPLHF. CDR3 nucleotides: TGTGCCACCAGCAGAGATATGGGTTCACCCCTCCACTTT.

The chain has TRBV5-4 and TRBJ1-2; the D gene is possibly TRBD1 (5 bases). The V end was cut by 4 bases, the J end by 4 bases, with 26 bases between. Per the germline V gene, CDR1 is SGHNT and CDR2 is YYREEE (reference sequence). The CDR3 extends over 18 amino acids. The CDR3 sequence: CASSPSGAGTTEFYGYTF. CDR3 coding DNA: TGTGCCAGCAGCCCCAGTGGAGCCGGGACTACCGAATTCTATGGCTACACCTTC. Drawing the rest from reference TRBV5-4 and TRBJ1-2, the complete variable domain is ETGVTQSPTHLIKTRGQQVTLRCSSQSGHNTVSWYQQALGQGPQFIFQYYREEENGRGNFPPRFSGLQFPNYSSELNVNALELDDSALYLCASSPSGAGTTEFYGYTFGSGTRLTVV.